These 14 T cell receptor beta chains came from one sample sequenced in a study of cytomegalovirus exposure and HLA in healthy donors. The PCR ran on 60 Vbeta and 13 Jbeta primers. The assay was immunoSEQ multiplex PCR, and TCRdb's table has in-frame clones only and misses some. This sample has 120,000 or so clones, with 77% found just once. The sequenced sample was PBMCs. The source is a man in his fifties or sixties in good health and CMV-seropositive.

V and J are TRBV7-9 and TRBJ2-3; 14 bases line up with TRBD2. The junction had 5 bases not matched to a gene; V was cut back by 3 bases and J by 6 bases. The germline gives CDR1 SEHNR, CDR2 FQNEAQ (reference sequence). The CDR3 consists of 16 residues. For the CDR3, the DNA is TGTGCCAGCAGCTTGCGACTAGCGGGAGGGCTGGATACGCAGTATTTT. Translating gives CASSLRLAGGLDTQYF.

The rearrangement uses TRBV6-6 and TRBJ1-4; TRBD1 aligns across 9 bases. Germline V gene lookup returns CDR1 MNHNY and CDR2 SVGAGI (reference sequence). This CDR3 has 16 amino acids. The J segment lost 7 bases and the V segment lost 4 bases, leaving 10 bases of the junction unmatched. CDR3 bases: TGTGCCAGCAGTTTCTCCCGACAGGGGGGCAGTGAAAAACTGTTTTTT. The encoded protein is CASSFSRQGGSEKLFF.

The J gene is TRBJ2-5, the V gene TRBV7-9, with no clear D. Germline V gene lookup returns CDR1 SEHNR and CDR2 FQNEAQ (reference sequence). The V and J ends lost 2 bases and 2 bases respectively, with 6 bases between them. The CDR3 runs to 13 residues. The CDR3 here is CASSLMRQETQYF. Written as DNA, the CDR3 is TGTGCCAGCAGCTTAATGAGACAAGAGACCCAGTACTTC. The full variable domain, with the rest looked up from reference TRBV7-9 and TRBJ2-5, is DTGVSQNPRHKITKRGQNVTFRCDPISEHNRLYWYRQTLGQGPEFLTYFQNEAQLEKSRLLSDRFSAERPKGSFSTLEIQRTEQGDSAMYLCASSLMRQETQYFGPGTRLLVL.

This chain joins TRBV6-5 and TRBJ1-1; 7 nucleotides line up with TRBD1. V shed 6 bases, J shed 3 bases, and the junction held 10 bases outside the gene matches. The CDR3 loop spans 15 amino acids. The germline V gene has CDR1 MNHEY and CDR2 SVGAGI. Here the CDR3 reads CASSPDRVRHTEAFF. CDR3 in DNA: TGTGCCAGCAGCCCTGACAGGGTCAGGCACACTGAAGCTTTCTTT.

J is TRBJ1-1 and V is TRBV19, with unresolved D. Germline assignment: CDR1 LNHDA and CDR2 SQIVND (reference sequence). The CDR3 spans 13 residues. V was cut by 7 bases and J by 4 bases, with 13 bases left in between. This CDR3 is CASTENQATEAFF. The CDR3 coding sequence is TGTGCCAGTACTGAGAATCAGGCCACTGAAGCTTTCTTT.

This clone has only a few counts. The rearrangement uses TRBV29-1 and TRBJ1-4; possibly TRBD1 for D (5 bases). The germline CDR1 and CDR2 sequences are SQVTM and ANQGSEA. The germline V and J ends were trimmed by 6 bases and 4 bases, with 15 bases remaining between them. The CDR3 covers 14 residues. Written as DNA, the CDR3 is TGCAGCGTGCATGACGGGGGACGTAATGAAAAACTGTTTTTT. It yields the protein CSVHDGGRNEKLFF.

The chain carries TRBV4-1 and TRBJ1-1; D gene uncertain. The CDR3 sequence is 17 residues long. Trimming took off 0 bases at V and 5 bases at J, with 19 bases between the two ends. Germline V gives CDR1 MGHRA, CDR2 YSYEKL. Here the CDR3 reads CASSQDGGRPFLTEAFF. CDR3 nucleotides: TGCGCCAGCAGCCAAGACGGAGGCAGGCCTTTTTTGACTGAAGCTTTCTTT.

This rearrangement joins TRBV2 to TRBJ1-1; tentative D call: TRBD1 (6 bases). Trimming shortened V by 8 bases and J by 5 bases, and 18 bases separated the two germline ends. The germline V gene has CDR1 SNHLY and CDR2 FYNNEI. The CDR3 totals 14 residues. CDR3 bases: TGTGCCAGCCAAAGAGGGGGGGTTGGTACTGAAGCTTTCTTT. Its protein is CASQRGGVGTEAFF.

V gene TRBV2 combines with J gene TRBJ2-1; D unresolved. Trimming took off 5 bases at V and 6 bases at J, with 11 bases between the two ends. This CDR3 has 13 residues. Germline loops: CDR1 SNHLY, CDR2 FYNNEI. The CDR3 coding sequence is TGTGCCAGCAGTCTGATTACTTTCAATGAGCAGTTCTTC. Translation gives CASSLITFNEQFF.

The genes are TRBV5-1 and TRBJ2-7; TRBD1 matches at 8 bases. Germline V gene sequence: CDR1 SGHRS, CDR2 YFSETQ. The V segment lost 2 bases and the J segment 4 bases; nucleotides outside the gene matches: 5. This CDR3 is 14 amino acids long. The CDR3 sequence: CASSFGTGLYEQYF. CDR3 DNA sequence: TGCGCCAGCAGCTTCGGGACAGGCCTTTACGAGCAGTACTTC. Supplemented by reference TRBV5-1 and TRBJ2-7, the full variable domain reads KAGVTQTPRYLIKTRGQQVTLSCSPISGHRSVSWYQQTPGQGLQFLFEYFSETQRNKGNFPGRFSGRQFSNSRSEMNVSTLELGDSALYLCASSFGTGLYEQYFGPGTRLTVT.

This sequence joins TRBV30 and TRBJ1-1; D may be TRBD1 (5 bases). Per the germline V gene, CDR1 is GTSNPN and CDR2 is SVGIG (reference sequence). The CDR3 length is 11 residues. Trimming removed 1 base from V and 10 bases from J, with 10 bases in between. CDR3 sequence (DNA): TGTGCCTGGAGTGGACAGTTCGTAGCTTTCTTT. This translates into CAWSGQFVAFF.

The CDR3 nucleotides read TGTGCCAGCAGTACGACACCTGCCTATGGCTACACCTTC. Its translation is CASSTTPAYGYTF. This chain uses TRBV28 with TRBJ1-2; D is ambiguous. The length of the CDR3 is 13 residues. The V gene's germline CDR1 is MDHEN and CDR2 SYDVKM. V was pared by 5 bases and J by 4 bases, with 11 bases between.

The CDR3 bases are TGTGCCAGCAGCCCAGGGTTAACGACAGATACGCAGTATTTT. Protein sequence: CASSPGLTTDTQYF. The V gene is TRBV7-9, the J gene TRBJ2-3; TRBD1 might be the D (5 bases). V lost 5 bases and J 3 bases, leaving 12 bases between the germline ends. CDR3 length equals 14 residues. CDR1 is SEHNR and CDR2 is FQNEAQ in the germline V gene (reference sequence).

J is TRBJ2-1 and V is TRBV29-1; 9 bases align to TRBD2. Germline loops: CDR1 SQVTM, CDR2 ANQGSEA. J gave up 0 bases and V 7 bases, and 4 bases lay outside the gene matches. CDR3 length: 14 residues. CDR3 nucleotide sequence: TGCAGCGCCCGTAGCGGGAGCTCCTACAATGAGCAGTTCTTC. Residues: CSARSGSSYNEQFF.